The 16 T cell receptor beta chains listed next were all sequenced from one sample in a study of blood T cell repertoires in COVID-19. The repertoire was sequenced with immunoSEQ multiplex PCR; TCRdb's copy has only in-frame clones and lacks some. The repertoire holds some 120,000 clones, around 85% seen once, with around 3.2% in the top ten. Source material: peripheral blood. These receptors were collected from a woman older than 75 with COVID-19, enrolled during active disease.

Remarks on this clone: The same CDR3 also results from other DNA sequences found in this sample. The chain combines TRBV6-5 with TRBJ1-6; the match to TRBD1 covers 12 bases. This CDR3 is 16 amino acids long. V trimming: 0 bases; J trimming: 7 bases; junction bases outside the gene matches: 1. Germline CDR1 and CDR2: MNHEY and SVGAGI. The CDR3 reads CASSYSGTGGNSPLHF. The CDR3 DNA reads TGTGCCAGCAGTTACTCGGGGACAGGGGGCAATTCACCCCTCCACTTT.

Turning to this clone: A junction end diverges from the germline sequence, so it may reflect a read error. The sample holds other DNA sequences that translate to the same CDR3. CDR3 nucleotide sequence: TGTGCCAGCAACCGACAGGGACCCAACACTGAGGCTTTCTTT. Its translation is CASNRQGPNTEAFF. V is TRBV27 and J is TRBJ1-1; 7 bases agree with TRBD1. Germline V gene sequence: CDR1 MNHEY, CDR2 SMNVEV (reference sequence). This CDR3 has 14 amino acids.

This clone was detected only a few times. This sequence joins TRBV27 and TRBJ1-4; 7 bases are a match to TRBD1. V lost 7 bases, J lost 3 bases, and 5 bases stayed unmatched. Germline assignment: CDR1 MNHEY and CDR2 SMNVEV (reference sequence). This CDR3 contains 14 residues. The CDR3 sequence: CASKTGTANEKLFF. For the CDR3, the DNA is TGTGCCAGCAAAACCGGGACAGCTAATGAAAAACTGTTTTTT. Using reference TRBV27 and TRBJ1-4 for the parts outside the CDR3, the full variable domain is EAQVTQNPRYLITVTGKKLTVTCSQNMNHEYMSWYRQDPGLGLRQIYYSMNVEVTDKGDVPEGYKVSRKEKRNFPLILESPSPNQTSLYFCASKTGTANEKLFFGSGTQLSVL.

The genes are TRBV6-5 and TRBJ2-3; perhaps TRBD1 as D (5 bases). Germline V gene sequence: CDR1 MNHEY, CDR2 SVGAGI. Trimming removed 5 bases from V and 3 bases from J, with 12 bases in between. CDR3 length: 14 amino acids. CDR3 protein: CASSRGKGTDTQYF. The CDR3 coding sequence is TGTGCCAGCAGTAGGGGAAAGGGGACAGATACGCAGTATTTT.

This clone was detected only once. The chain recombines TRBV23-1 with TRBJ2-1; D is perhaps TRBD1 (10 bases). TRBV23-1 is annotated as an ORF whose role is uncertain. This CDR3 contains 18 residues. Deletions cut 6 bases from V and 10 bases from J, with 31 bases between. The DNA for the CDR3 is TGCGCCAGCAGGTACCGGGACAGGGGATGCGGGAGGGATCGGGAGCAGTTCTTC. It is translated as CASRYRDRGCGRDREQFF.

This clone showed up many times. Here the CDR3 reads CASTPRWGGNSPLHF. The CDR3 DNA follows: TGTGCCAGCACCCCCCGGTGGGGGGGTAATTCACCCCTCCACTTT. The rearrangement uses TRBV3-1 (or the pseudogene TRBV3-2) and TRBJ1-6; D is perhaps TRBD1 (5 bases). The CDR3 is 15 residues long. Germline V gene sequence: CDR1 LGHDT, CDR2 YNNKEL (reference sequence). V gave up 7 bases and J gave up 6 bases, with 16 bases separating them.

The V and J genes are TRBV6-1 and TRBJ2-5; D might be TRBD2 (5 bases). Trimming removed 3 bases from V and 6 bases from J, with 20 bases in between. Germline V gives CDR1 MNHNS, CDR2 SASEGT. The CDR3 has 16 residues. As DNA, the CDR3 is TGTGCCAGCAGTGACCTCAGAGGCGGACTCCTTCAGACCCAGTACTTC. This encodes CASSDLRGGLLQTQYF.

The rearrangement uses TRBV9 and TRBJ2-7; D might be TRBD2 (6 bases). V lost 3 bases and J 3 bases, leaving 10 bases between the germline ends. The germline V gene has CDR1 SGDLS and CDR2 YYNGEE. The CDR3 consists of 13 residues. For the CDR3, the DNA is TGTGCCAGCAGCGCCGGGACTGGCTACGAGCAGTACTTC. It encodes CASSAGTGYEQYF.

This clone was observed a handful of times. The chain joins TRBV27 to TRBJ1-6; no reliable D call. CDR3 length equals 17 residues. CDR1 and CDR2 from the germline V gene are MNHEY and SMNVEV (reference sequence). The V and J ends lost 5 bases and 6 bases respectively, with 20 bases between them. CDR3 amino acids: CASSPTSARVLNSPLHF. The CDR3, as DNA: TGTGCCAGCAGTCCTACGTCGGCCCGGGTTCTTAATTCACCCCTCCACTTT.

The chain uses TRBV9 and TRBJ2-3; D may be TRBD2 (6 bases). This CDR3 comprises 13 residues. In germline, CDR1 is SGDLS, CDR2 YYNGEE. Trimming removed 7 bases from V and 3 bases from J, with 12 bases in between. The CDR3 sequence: CASGGLHTDTQYF. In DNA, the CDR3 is TGTGCCAGCGGTGGACTACATACAGATACGCAGTATTTT.

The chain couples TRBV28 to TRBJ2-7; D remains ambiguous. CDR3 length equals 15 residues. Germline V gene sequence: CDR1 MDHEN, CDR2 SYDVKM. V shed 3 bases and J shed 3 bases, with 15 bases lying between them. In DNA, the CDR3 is TGTGCCAGCAGTTTTAGGAGCTCGATATTCTACGAGCAGTACTTC. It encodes CASSFRSSIFYEQYF.

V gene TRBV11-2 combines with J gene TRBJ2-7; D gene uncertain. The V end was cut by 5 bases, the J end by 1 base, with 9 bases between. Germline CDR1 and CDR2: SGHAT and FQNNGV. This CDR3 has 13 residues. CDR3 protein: CASSPGGSYEQYF. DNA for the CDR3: TGTGCCAGCAGCCCCGGCGGTTCCTACGAGCAGTACTTC.

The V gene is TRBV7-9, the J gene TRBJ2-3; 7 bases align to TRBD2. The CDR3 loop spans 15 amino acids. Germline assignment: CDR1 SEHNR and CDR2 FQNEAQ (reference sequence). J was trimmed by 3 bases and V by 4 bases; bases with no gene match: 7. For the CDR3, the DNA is TGTGCCAGCAGCTCCCCAGCGGGACGGACAGATACGCAGTATTTT. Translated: CASSSPAGRTDTQYF.

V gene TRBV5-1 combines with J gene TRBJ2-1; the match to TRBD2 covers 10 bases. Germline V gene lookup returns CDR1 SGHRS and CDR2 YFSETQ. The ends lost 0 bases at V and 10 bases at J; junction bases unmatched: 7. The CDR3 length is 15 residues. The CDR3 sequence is CASSLDVAGGGEQFF. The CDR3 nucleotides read TGCGCCAGCAGCTTGGACGTAGCGGGAGGCGGGGAGCAGTTCTTC.

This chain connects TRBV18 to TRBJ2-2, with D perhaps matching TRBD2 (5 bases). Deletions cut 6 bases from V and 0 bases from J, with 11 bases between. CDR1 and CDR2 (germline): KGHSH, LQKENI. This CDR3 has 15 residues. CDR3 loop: CASSRGNANTGELFF. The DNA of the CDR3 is TGTGCCAGCTCTCGGGGAAACGCGAACACCGGGGAGCTGTTTTTT.

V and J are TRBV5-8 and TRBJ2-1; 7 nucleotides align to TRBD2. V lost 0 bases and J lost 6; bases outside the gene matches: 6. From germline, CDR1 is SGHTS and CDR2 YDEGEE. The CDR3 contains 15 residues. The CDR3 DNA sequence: TGTGCCAGCAGCTTGGGGCTGACTAGCCTCAATGAGCAGTTCTTC. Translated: CASSLGLTSLNEQFF.